Reported below is one TCR beta chain. Its specificity is unknown. The sample belongs to a study of shared clonotypes between healthy human individuals. Points from the study as a whole: The genetic and exposure-history diversity represented was limited by few donors. With a few donors compared, 4% to 5.5% of naive CD4 clonotypes were shared.

Donors included only healthy HIV-negative adults lacking recent acute infections or vaccinations. All donors were Caucasian adults living in Nashville, Tennessee. The CDR3 consists of 13 residues. The germline V gene encodes CDR1 SGHTA and CDR2 FQGTGA. Between the trimmed V and J ends, which lost 0 bases and 7 bases, there was a span of 7 bases. Assay used: immunoSEQ multiplex PCR; TCRdb lists only in-frame clones, some missing. The table lists roughly 380,000 clones, 96% of them singletons. This TCR was recovered from a man younger than 40 in good health. The chain combines TRBV7-3 with TRBJ2-1; D unresolved. Sequenced input: memory CD8+ T cells sorted from blood. Sample subset: CD45RO+ cells pooled with CCR7-negative TemRA cells. CDR3 in DNA: TGTGCCAGCAGCTTAACAAGCTCTAATGAGCAGTTCTTC. Its protein is CASSLTSSNEQFF.